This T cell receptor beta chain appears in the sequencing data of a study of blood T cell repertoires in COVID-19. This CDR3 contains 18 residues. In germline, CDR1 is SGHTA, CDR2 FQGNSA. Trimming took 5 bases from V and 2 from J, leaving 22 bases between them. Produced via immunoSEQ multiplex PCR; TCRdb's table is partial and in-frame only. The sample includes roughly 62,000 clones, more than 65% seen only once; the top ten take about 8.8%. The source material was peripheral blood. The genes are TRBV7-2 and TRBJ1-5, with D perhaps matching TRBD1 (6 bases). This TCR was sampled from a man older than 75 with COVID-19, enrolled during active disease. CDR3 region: CASSTRGGIQEGNQPQHF. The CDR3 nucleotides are TGTGCCAGCAGCACCCGCGGGGGCATACAGGAGGGCAATCAGCCCCAGCATTTT.